The present T cell receptor beta chain was sequenced within a study of CD4 T cells in relation to SARS-CoV-2 and coronaviruses. As for this clone: Antigen unknown.

Unexposed donor CD4+ T cells date from about 2011-2018, before the COVID-19 pandemic. The cells were cultured for around ten days before CD4+ T cells were isolated. Cultures held under 2.5 million PBMCs per well with about 10 IU/ml IL-2. Germline CDR1 MGHRA, CDR2 YSYEKL. There are 16 residues in the CDR3. V was shortened by 1 base and J by 11 bases, with 18 bases between the two germline ends. TCRdb's copy holds only in-frame clones and misses some; the assay was immunoSEQ multiplex PCR. This sample has 18,000 or so clones, with about 68% found just once. Specimen: CD4+ T cells from PBMCs, cultured in vitro. V gene TRBV4-1 combines with J gene TRBJ1-6; D is uncertain. The sequence derives from a human donor in good health. CDR3 DNA: TGCGCCAGCAGCCAAGTGGGGAGGAGGAAGAATCCACCCCTCCACTTT. It specifies CASSQVGRRKNPPLHF.